The clone carrying this T cell receptor (beta chain) was picked up many times. The sample comes from a study of early T cells in non-severe SARS-CoV-2 infection. TCRdb independently ran MiXCR on the 5' RACE reads; one entry per CDR3 protein. The sample consists of 68,000 or so distinct CDR3 sequences, under 15% of them appearing once. The sample taken for sequencing was whole blood. The clonotype comes from an adult who was a healthcare worker with PCR-confirmed SARS-CoV-2 infection or an uninfected control (not recorded which).

The CDR3 DNA follows: TGTGCCAGCACCGGGGACCTGAACACTGAAGCTTTCTTT. Encoded protein: CASTGDLNTEAFF. The V and J genes are TRBV2 and TRBJ1-1, with D perhaps matching TRBD1 (5 bases). CDR1 SNHLY and CDR2 FYNNEI come from the germline V gene. Trimming stripped 7 bases from V and 0 bases from J, with 9 bases between. CDR3 length: 13 residues.